The 20 T cell receptor beta chains below were found in one sample sequenced in a study of shared clonotypes between healthy human individuals. The assay was immunoSEQ multiplex PCR, and TCRdb's table has in-frame clones only and misses some. The table records 1.5 million to 2.5 million clones, around 96% of them present only once. The naive CD8 subset, CD45RO-negative cells positively selected for CCR7, excluded terminally differentiated effector memory CD45RA+ cells. Source material: naive CD8+ T cells sorted from blood. These receptors came from a man younger than 35 in good health.

V is TRBV4-1 and J is TRBJ1-6; 8 positions agree with TRBD1. In germline, CDR1 is MGHRA, CDR2 YSYEKL. V dropped 0 bases and J dropped 9; count of bases not matched to a gene: 4. This CDR3 region has 15 residues. The CDR3 reads CASSQDPDRGSPLHF. The CDR3, as DNA: TGCGCCAGCAGCCAAGATCCTGACAGGGGTTCACCCCTCCACTTT.

The V gene is TRBV4-3, the J gene TRBJ1-4; 7 bases fit TRBD1. Trimming cost V 0 bases and J 5 bases; bases outside gene matches: 9. This CDR3 comprises 17 residues. The germline gives CDR1 LGHNA, CDR2 YSLEER. CDR3 nucleotide sequence: TGCGCCAGCAGCCAAGACCCGACAGGGACCGAAAATGAAAAACTGTTTTTT. Protein: CASSQDPTGTENEKLFF.

Remarks on this clone: The same CDR3 is also encoded by other DNA sequences in this sample. V is TRBV11-2 and J is TRBJ1-5, with 8 positions matching TRBD1. With 5 bases clipped from V and 0 bases from J, the junction kept 3 bases outside the gene matches. This CDR3 spans 15 amino acids. Germline-derived CDR1 and CDR2 are SGHAT and FQNNGV. CDR3 sequence: CASSLTGDSNQPQHF. The DNA of the CDR3 is TGTGCCAGCAGCCTGACAGGGGATAGCAATCAGCCCCAGCATTTT.

V gene TRBV4-2 combines with J gene TRBJ1-2, with no clear D. V lost 2 bases and J lost 4, with 11 bases in between. The CDR3 has 14 residues. Germline CDR1 reads LGHNA; CDR2 reads YNFKEQ. The CDR3 spells CASSQPTDFYGYTF. The CDR3 region has the DNA TGTGCCAGCAGCCAACCAACAGATTTCTATGGCTACACCTTC.

The chain couples TRBV6-5 to TRBJ2-7; D unclear. CDR1 MNHEY and CDR2 SVGAGI come from the germline V gene. CDR3 length: 15 amino acids. Trimming removed 0 bases from V and 2 bases from J, with 11 bases in between. CDR3 loop: CASSYSSGYTYEQYF. CDR3 in DNA: TGTGCCAGCAGTTACTCGTCCGGGTATACCTACGAGCAGTACTTC.

This chain links TRBV6-1 with TRBJ2-5; TRBD2 matches 7 bases. The CDR3 loop spans 18 amino acids. With 2 bases clipped from V and 5 bases from J, the junction kept 17 bases outside the gene matches. In germline, CDR1 is MNHNS, CDR2 SASEGT. The CDR3, as DNA: TGTGCCAGCAGTGAAATGGGCCCTGGGGAGGGGCGGGACGAGACCCAGTACTTC. This codes for CASSEMGPGEGRDETQYF.

J is TRBJ1-1 and V is TRBV23-1, with no clear D. TRBV23-1 is an ORF for which the function is uncertain. CDR3 length: 17 amino acids. V was clipped by 2 bases and J by 1 base, with 17 bases between them. As DNA, the CDR3 is TGCGCCAGCAGTCAAATGGGCCGACCTACCGAGAACACTGAAGCTTTCTTT. Amino acids: CASSQMGRPTENTEAFF.

The rearrangement joins TRBV7-9 to TRBJ1-6, with TRBD1 identical over 7 bases. J was trimmed by 8 bases and V by 4 bases; bases with no gene match: 11. The CDR3 totals 16 residues. Germline V lookup: CDR1 SEHNR, CDR2 FQNEAQ (reference sequence). The CDR3 nucleotides read TGTGCCAGCAGCTCCTTCCAGGGGGGATTCGATTCACCCCTCCACTTT. Translating it yields CASSSFQGGFDSPLHF.

This chain uses TRBV29-1 with TRBJ1-2, with no clear D. The V gene's germline CDR1 is SQVTM and CDR2 ANQGSEA. Between the trimmed V and J ends, which lost 0 bases and 1 base, there was a span of 18 bases. This CDR3 is built from 17 residues. The CDR3 sequence: CSVEDWASWVDNYGYTF. The CDR3 coding sequence is TGCAGCGTTGAAGATTGGGCAAGTTGGGTGGATAACTATGGCTACACCTTC. The full variable domain, with the rest looked up from reference TRBV29-1 and TRBJ1-2, is SAVISQKPSRDICQRGTSLTIQCQVDSQVTMMFWYRQQPGQSLTLIATANQGSEATYESGFVIDKFPISRPNLTFSTLTVSNMSPEDSSIYLCSVEDWASWVDNYGYTFGSGTRLTVV.

The chain is built from TRBV27 and TRBJ1-1; D is unresolved. V lost 5 bases and J lost 3, with 13 bases in between. Germline assignment: CDR1 MNHEY and CDR2 SMNVEV (reference sequence). CDR3 length: 14 amino acids. The CDR3: CASSAGPTYTEAFF. CDR3 DNA sequence: TGTGCCAGCAGTGCTGGCCCTACTTACACTGAAGCTTTCTTT.

About this clone: Different DNA sequences within this sample yield the same CDR3. The rearrangement joins TRBV4-1 to TRBJ2-7; 10 bases are a match to TRBD1. The CDR3 is made up of 15 amino acids. In germline, CDR1 is MGHRA, CDR2 YSYEKL. V dropped 1 base and J dropped 4; count of bases not matched to a gene: 4. The CDR3 nucleotides read TGCGCCAGCAGCCAAGTCTTGGGACAGGGGTACGAGCAGTACTTC. Translated, it gives CASSQVLGQGYEQYF.

The V and J genes are TRBV30 and TRBJ2-7, with D perhaps TRBD1 or TRBD2 (6 bases each). Germline V lookup: CDR1 GTSNPN, CDR2 SVGIG (reference sequence). The CDR3 runs to 14 residues. Deletions cut 4 bases from V and 6 bases from J, with 19 bases between. Written as DNA, the CDR3 is TGTGCCTGGACTTCTGGTATCTGGGGGGCCGAGCAGTACTTC. Residues: CAWTSGIWGAEQYF. The full variable domain, with the rest looked up from reference TRBV30 and TRBJ2-7, is SQTIHQWPATLVQPVGSPLSLECTVEGTSNPNLYWYRQAAGRGLQLLFYSVGIGQISSEVPQNLSASRPQDRQFILSSKKLLLSDSGFYLCAWTSGIWGAEQYFGPGTRLTVT.

The chain has TRBV4-2 and TRBJ2-3; no firm D call. CDR3 length: 15 amino acids. Germline CDR1 LGHNA, CDR2 YNFKEQ. Trimming shortened V by 3 bases and J by 0 bases, and 10 bases separated the two germline ends. The CDR3 protein is CASSQGEPSTDTQYF. The CDR3 DNA follows: TGTGCCAGCAGCCAGGGTGAGCCTAGCACAGATACGCAGTATTTT.

The chain has TRBV6-6 and TRBJ1-2; 8 bases agree with TRBD1. This CDR3 is built from 15 residues. Germline loops: CDR1 MNHNY, CDR2 SVGAGI (reference sequence). The V and J ends lost 1 base and 4 bases, in that order; junction bases with no gene match: 5. The CDR3 spells CASSYYQGAGYGYTF. CDR3 DNA: TGTGCCAGCAGTTACTACCAGGGGGCAGGCTATGGCTACACCTTC.

This clone was counted once. The chain combines TRBV2 with TRBJ2-5; 7 nucleotides align to TRBD2. The germline V gene has CDR1 SNHLY and CDR2 FYNNEI. Trimming at V came to 7 bases and at J to 3 bases, leaving 8 bases not matched to a gene. This CDR3 comprises 14 residues. The chain's CDR3 is CASTELGGEETQYF. In nucleotides, the CDR3 is TGTGCCAGCACGGAGTTGGGGGGGGAAGAGACCCAGTACTTC. Together with reference TRBV2 and TRBJ2-5, the CDR3 gives the full variable domain: EPEVTQTPSHQVTQMGQEVILRCVPISNHLYFYWYRQILGQKVEFLVSFYNNEISEKSEIFDDQFSVERPDGSNFTLKIRSTKLEDSAMYFCASTELGGEETQYFGPGTRLLVL.

With respect to this clone: The same CDR3 is also encoded by other DNA sequences in this sample. The chain is built from TRBV9 and TRBJ2-1; the D call may be TRBD1 or TRBD2 (5 bases each). The length of the CDR3 is 13 residues. The germline gives CDR1 SGDLS, CDR2 YYNGEE. V lost 2 bases to trimming and J lost 2 bases, with 5 bases between them. CDR3 in amino acids: CASSVGAYNEQFF. Written as DNA, the CDR3 is TGTGCCAGCAGCGTGGGGGCCTACAATGAGCAGTTCTTC. The full variable domain, its missing parts supplied by reference TRBV9 and TRBJ2-1, is DSGVTQTPKHLITATGQRVTLRCSPRSGDLSVYWYQQSLDQGLQFLIQYYNGEERAKGNILERFSAQQFPDLHSELNLSSLELGDSALYFCASSVGAYNEQFFGPGTRLTVL.

The V and J genes are TRBV7-9 and TRBJ2-1, with 7 bases matching TRBD2. Germline trimming cut 5 bases from V and 2 bases from J; bases unmatched to any gene: 12. The CDR3 has 17 residues. The germline CDR1 and CDR2 sequences are SEHNR and FQNEAQ (reference sequence). CDR3 bases: TGTGCCAGCAGCCTTACTTCTAGCGGCAACCCCTACAATGAGCAGTTCTTC. Its translation: CASSLTSSGNPYNEQFF.

The rearrangement joins TRBV19 to TRBJ2-3; 8 bases line up with TRBD2. CDR1 is LNHDA and CDR2 is SQIVND in the germline V gene (reference sequence). V was clipped by 9 bases and J by 3 bases; unmatched bases: 8. The CDR3 is 14 amino acids. The DNA of the CDR3 is TGTGCCAGCCAGGTTGCGGGAGGAACAGATACGCAGTATTTT. This sequence encodes CASQVAGGTDTQYF.

The CDR3 bases are TGTGCCAGCAGACATATTACAGGGACAGGCAATCAGCCCCAGCATTTT. Translating it yields CASRHITGTGNQPQHF. The rearrangement links TRBV28 to TRBJ1-5, with 7 bases aligning to TRBD1. V was clipped by 6 bases and J by 2 bases; unmatched bases: 10. The germline CDR1 and CDR2 sequences are MDHEN and SYDVKM. CDR3 length: 16 residues.

V usage is TRBV7-2 and J usage is TRBJ2-3; tentatively, D is TRBD2 (6 bases). The V end lost 5 bases, the J end lost 6 bases, and 12 bases lay between the germline ends. The CDR3 is 13 amino acids. Germline CDR1 is SGHTA and CDR2 is FQGNSA. Here the CDR3 reads CASSLVEGDTQYF. CDR3 DNA sequence: TGTGCCAGCAGCCTGGTGGAGGGGGATACGCAGTATTTT. The variable domain in full, completed from reference TRBV7-2 and TRBJ2-3, reads GAGVSQSPSNKVTEKGKDVELRCDPISGHTALYWYRQSLGQGLEFLIYFQGNSAPDKSGLPSDRFSAERTGGSVSTLTIQRTQQEDSAVYLCASSLVEGDTQYFGPGTRLTVL.